This is a list of T cell receptor beta chains from one sample in a study of T cells and copy number aberrations in small-cell lung cancer. Clones were read by immunoSEQ multiplex PCR, and TCRdb kept only the in-frame ones, dropping some. The table lists roughly 530 clones, 92% of them singletons, with 4% in the top ten. The sequenced sample consisted of tumor tissue. All receptors derive from a man aged 50-59 years with small cell lung cancer. Both conserved end residues are part of each CDR3. D genes are given only for firm matches. Expanded clones are given a class, and other clones once, few, many or no size at all.

cdr3_nt: TGTGCCAGCAGCCCCTACGGGACTTTCAATGAGCAGTTCTTC
cdr3_aa: CASSPYGTFNEQFF
d_call: .
clone_size: .
v_call: TRBV7-9
j_call: TRBJ2-1
cdr3_length: 14

cdr3_nt: TGTGCCAGCAGCCCCCGGCGAGAAGCCACAGAGACCCAGTACTTC
cdr3_aa: CASSPRREATETQYF
d_call: .
clone_size: .
v_call: TRBV5-4
j_call: TRBJ2-5
cdr3_length: 15

cdr3_nt: TGCAGCGTTGGGAGACTAGCGGGAGTCGAGCAGTTCTTC
cdr3_aa: CSVGRLAGVEQFF
d_call: TRBD2
clone_size: .
v_call: TRBV29-1
j_call: TRBJ2-1
cdr3_length: 13

cdr3_nt: TGTGCCACCCGCCGGGTCGACGATGGCTACACCTTC
cdr3_aa: CATRRVDDGYTF
d_call: .
clone_size: once
v_call: TRBV7-9
j_call: TRBJ1-2
cdr3_length: 12

cdr3_nt: TGTGCCAGCAGCACCGTAATCGCGGGAGAGTGGGAAGAGACCCAGTACTTC
cdr3_aa: CASSTVIAGEWEETQYF
d_call: TRBD2
clone_size: .
v_call: TRBV11-2
j_call: TRBJ2-5
cdr3_length: 17

cdr3_nt: TGTGCCAGCAGCTTCCCGACAAATACCTACGAGCAGTACTTC
cdr3_aa: CASSFPTNTYEQYF
d_call: .
clone_size: once
v_call: TRBV11-2
j_call: TRBJ2-7
cdr3_length: 14

cdr3_nt: TGCAGTGCCAGGGACGTAGTAGGCTACACCTTC
cdr3_aa: CSARDVVGYTF
d_call: .
clone_size: .
v_call: TRBV20-1
j_call: TRBJ1-2
cdr3_length: 11

cdr3_nt: TGTGCCAGCTCAATTAGCAGGGACAATGAGCAGTTCTTC
cdr3_aa: CASSISRDNEQFF
d_call: .
clone_size: .
v_call: TRBV18
j_call: TRBJ2-1
cdr3_length: 13

cdr3_nt: TGTGCCAGCTCACCCAGGGCGGGGCAGATTGGAAACACCATATATTTT
cdr3_aa: CASSPRAGQIGNTIYF
d_call: .
clone_size: once
v_call: TRBV18
j_call: TRBJ1-3
cdr3_length: 16

cdr3_nt: TGCAGCGTTGAAAGTCCTAGCGGGAGCAGGAACGTTCAGTACTTC
cdr3_aa: CSVESPSGSRNVQYF
d_call: TRBD2
clone_size: .
v_call: TRBV29-1
j_call: TRBJ2-4
cdr3_length: 15

cdr3_nt: TGTGCCAGCAGCTTGAGACGGGGGGAAAAACTGTTTTTT
cdr3_aa: CASSLRRGEKLFF
d_call: .
clone_size: .
v_call: TRBV5-4
j_call: TRBJ1-4
cdr3_length: 13

cdr3_nt: TGTGCCAGCAGTGAAGAGGCAGGGAACACCGGGGAGCTGTTTTTT
cdr3_aa: CASSEEAGNTGELFF
d_call: .
clone_size: .
v_call: TRBV6-1
j_call: TRBJ2-2
cdr3_length: 15

cdr3_nt: TGCAGCGGTGGACAGGGCACCACTGAAGCTTTCTTT
cdr3_aa: CSGGQGTTEAFF
d_call: TRBD1
clone_size: .
v_call: TRBV29-1
j_call: TRBJ1-1
cdr3_length: 12

cdr3_nt: TGCGCCAGCAGTGACAGGGGGTGGACTGAAGCTTTCTTT
cdr3_aa: CASSDRGWTEAFF
d_call: TRBD1
clone_size: .
v_call: TRBV10-1
j_call: TRBJ1-1
cdr3_length: 13

cdr3_nt: TGTGCCAGCAGCCAAGATGGGGCGGGGACGAACACCGGGGAGCTGTTTTTT
cdr3_aa: CASSQDGAGTNTGELFF
d_call: .
clone_size: .
v_call: TRBV4-2
j_call: TRBJ2-2
cdr3_length: 17

cdr3_nt: TGTGCCACCAGCAGAGAGGAAGGGTACCAAGAGACCCAGTACTTC
cdr3_aa: CATSREEGYQETQYF
d_call: .
clone_size: .
v_call: TRBV15
j_call: TRBJ2-5
cdr3_length: 15

cdr3_nt: TGTGCCAGCTCACCACCGGGACAGGGGAACACCATATATTTT
cdr3_aa: CASSPPGQGNTIYF
d_call: TRBD1
clone_size: .
v_call: TRBV18
j_call: TRBJ1-3
cdr3_length: 14

cdr3_nt: TGTGCCAGCAGGGGGACTAGCGGGGGCAATGAGCAGTTCTTC
cdr3_aa: CASRGTSGGNEQFF
d_call: TRBD2
clone_size: .
v_call: TRBV2
j_call: TRBJ2-1
cdr3_length: 14

cdr3_nt: TGTGCCAGCAGCGTTTCCGGGGACACTGAAGCTTTCTTT
cdr3_aa: CASSVSGDTEAFF
d_call: .
clone_size: .
v_call: TRBV9
j_call: TRBJ1-1
cdr3_length: 13

cdr3_nt: TGCGCCAGCAGCCAGGGGACGTGGGACACTGAAGCTTTCTTT
cdr3_aa: CASSQGTWDTEAFF
d_call: .
clone_size: .
v_call: TRBV4-3
j_call: TRBJ1-1
cdr3_length: 14

cdr3_nt: TGTGCCAGCAGACGACAGGGGGAATTTGAGACCCAGTACTTC
cdr3_aa: CASRRQGEFETQYF
d_call: TRBD1
clone_size: once
v_call: TRBV7-9
j_call: TRBJ2-5
cdr3_length: 14

cdr3_nt: TGTGCCAGCAGGAGACAGGCCGGGGGCGAGCAGTACTTC
cdr3_aa: CASRRQAGGEQYF
d_call: .
clone_size: .
v_call: TRBV2
j_call: TRBJ2-7
cdr3_length: 13

cdr3_nt: TGTGCCAGCAGCTATGGGACAGGGATCCTAACTAATGAAAAACTGTTTTTT
cdr3_aa: CASSYGTGILTNEKLFF
d_call: TRBD1
clone_size: .
v_call: TRBV7-8
j_call: TRBJ1-4
cdr3_length: 17

cdr3_nt: TGTGCCAGCAGCTTAGCAGGGAACACTGAAGCTTTCTTT
cdr3_aa: CASSLAGNTEAFF
d_call: .
clone_size: .
v_call: TRBV7-9
j_call: TRBJ1-1
cdr3_length: 13

cdr3_nt: TGTGCCAGCAGCCTCGGTCCTGGCGAGCAGTACTTC
cdr3_aa: CASSLGPGEQYF
d_call: .
clone_size: .
v_call: TRBV7-8
j_call: TRBJ2-7
cdr3_length: 12

cdr3_nt: TGTGCCAGCTCAAACGGAAAGGGAACAGATACGCAGTATTTT
cdr3_aa: CASSNGKGTDTQYF
d_call: .
clone_size: .
v_call: TRBV18
j_call: TRBJ2-3
cdr3_length: 14

cdr3_nt: TGTGCCAGCAGTGTTACAGGTGCAACCGCGCAAGAGACCCAGTACTTC
cdr3_aa: CASSVTGATAQETQYF
d_call: .
clone_size: .
v_call: TRBV25-1
j_call: TRBJ2-5
cdr3_length: 16

cdr3_nt: TGTGCCAGCAGCAGGAACTTCTACGAGCAGTACTTC
cdr3_aa: CASSRNFYEQYF
d_call: .
clone_size: .
v_call: TRBV25-1
j_call: TRBJ2-7
cdr3_length: 12

cdr3_nt: TGTGCCAGCAGTTACATCACCGGGGAGCTGTTTTTT
cdr3_aa: CASSYITGELFF
d_call: .
clone_size: .
v_call: TRBV6-6
j_call: TRBJ2-2
cdr3_length: 12

cdr3_nt: TGTGCCAGCAGCTTGTACTCCAGGCAAGAGACCCAGTACTTC
cdr3_aa: CASSLYSRQETQYF
d_call: .
clone_size: .
v_call: TRBV5-6
j_call: TRBJ2-5
cdr3_length: 14

cdr3_nt: TGTGCTAGTGGTTTGACCCCCAACGGGAGGGGGCAATATGGCTACACCTTC
cdr3_aa: CASGLTPNGRGQYGYTF
d_call: TRBD1
clone_size: .
v_call: TRBV12-5
j_call: TRBJ1-2
cdr3_length: 17

cdr3_nt: TGTGCCATCAGATCTGAAGCGGAAGGCAGCACAGATACGCAGTATTTT
cdr3_aa: CAIRSEAEGSTDTQYF
d_call: .
clone_size: .
v_call: TRBV10-3
j_call: TRBJ2-3
cdr3_length: 16

cdr3_nt: TGTGCCAGCAGCGGGGATGTGACGGAAGCTTTCTTT
cdr3_aa: CASSGDVTEAFF
d_call: .
clone_size: once
v_call: TRBV5-6
j_call: TRBJ1-1
cdr3_length: 12

cdr3_nt: TGTGCCAGCATGGATGCCACCGGGGAGCTGTTTTTT
cdr3_aa: CASMDATGELFF
d_call: .
clone_size: .
v_call: TRBV6-6
j_call: TRBJ2-2
cdr3_length: 12

cdr3_nt: TGTGCCAGCAGCTACCAGAGGGATGGCTACACCTTC
cdr3_aa: CASSYQRDGYTF
d_call: .
clone_size: .
v_call: TRBV5-6
j_call: TRBJ1-2
cdr3_length: 12

cdr3_nt: TGTGCCATCAGTGAGACAGAAAAAAACAATGAGCAGTTCTTC
cdr3_aa: CAISETEKNNEQFF
d_call: .
clone_size: once
v_call: TRBV10-3
j_call: TRBJ2-1
cdr3_length: 14

cdr3_nt: TGCGCCAGCAGCCCCCTAGGGTCGGGCAATGAGCAGTTCTTC
cdr3_aa: CASSPLGSGNEQFF
d_call: .
clone_size: .
v_call: TRBV4-3
j_call: TRBJ2-1
cdr3_length: 14

cdr3_nt: TGCGCCAGCAGCAATACACGATCTGGGGCCAACGTCCTGACTTTC
cdr3_aa: CASSNTRSGANVLTF
d_call: .
clone_size: .
v_call: TRBV5-1
j_call: TRBJ2-6
cdr3_length: 15

cdr3_nt: TGTGCCAGCAGCTTAGGCCTAGCGGGGGTCGGGGAGACCCAGTACTTC
cdr3_aa: CASSLGLAGVGETQYF
d_call: TRBD2
clone_size: .
v_call: TRBV11-2
j_call: TRBJ2-5
cdr3_length: 16

cdr3_nt: TGTGCCAGCAGGGGGGCGGGGGACACCATATATTTT
cdr3_aa: CASRGAGDTIYF
d_call: .
clone_size: .
v_call: TRBV6-1
j_call: TRBJ1-3
cdr3_length: 12

cdr3_nt: TGTGCCAGCAGTCGTGGGGCCAGTTACGCCGAGACCCAGTACTTC
cdr3_aa: CASSRGASYAETQYF
d_call: .
clone_size: .
v_call: TRBV25-1
j_call: TRBJ2-5
cdr3_length: 15

cdr3_nt: TGTGCCAGCGAGGCGGGCAGGGAGACTGAAAAACTGTTTTTT
cdr3_aa: CASEAGRETEKLFF
d_call: .
clone_size: .
v_call: TRBV6-1
j_call: TRBJ1-4
cdr3_length: 14

cdr3_nt: TGCAGCGTTGAAGGGGAGGGCGACGGGGAGCTGTTTTTT
cdr3_aa: CSVEGEGDGELFF
d_call: TRBD2
clone_size: few
v_call: TRBV29-1
j_call: TRBJ2-2
cdr3_length: 13

cdr3_nt: TGTGCCAGCAGCCCCACAGGGGCAGGTGAGCAGTACTTC
cdr3_aa: CASSPTGAGEQYF
d_call: TRBD1
clone_size: once
v_call: TRBV27
j_call: TRBJ2-7
cdr3_length: 13

cdr3_nt: TGTGCCAGCAGTTATTACCCCGACCACCACAATGAGCAGTTCTTC
cdr3_aa: CASSYYPDHHNEQFF
d_call: .
clone_size: .
v_call: TRBV6-5
j_call: TRBJ2-1
cdr3_length: 15

cdr3_nt: TGTGCCAGCAGTTTAGACAGGGGTCAGCCCCAGCATTTT
cdr3_aa: CASSLDRGQPQHF
d_call: TRBD1
clone_size: .
v_call: TRBV28
j_call: TRBJ1-5
cdr3_length: 13

cdr3_nt: TGTGCCAGCAGCCCGGGGACAGGGATAGATGAAAAACTGTTTTTT
cdr3_aa: CASSPGTGIDEKLFF
d_call: TRBD1
clone_size: .
v_call: TRBV5-6
j_call: TRBJ1-4
cdr3_length: 15

cdr3_nt: TGTGCCATAGGGGACGCGGGACTGAACTACGAGCAGTACTTC
cdr3_aa: CAIGDAGLNYEQYF
d_call: .
clone_size: .
v_call: TRBV10-3
j_call: TRBJ2-7
cdr3_length: 14

cdr3_nt: TGTGCCAGCAGTTTAAATGGAGATACGCAGTATTTT
cdr3_aa: CASSLNGDTQYF
d_call: .
clone_size: .
v_call: TRBV27
j_call: TRBJ2-3
cdr3_length: 12

cdr3_nt: TGTGCCAGCAGCTTGGCCGAACGAGACGAGCAGTACTTC
cdr3_aa: CASSLAERDEQYF
d_call: .
clone_size: .
v_call: TRBV5-8
j_call: TRBJ2-7
cdr3_length: 13

cdr3_nt: TGTGCCAGCAGCTTAATCCCGGGAGGGCCGTACGAGCAGTACTTC
cdr3_aa: CASSLIPGGPYEQYF
d_call: TRBD2
clone_size: .
v_call: TRBV7-8
j_call: TRBJ2-7
cdr3_length: 15

cdr3_nt: TGTGCCAGCTCGTTGCCTCCGGGACAGGGGTCCTACAATGAGCAGTTCTTC
cdr3_aa: CASSLPPGQGSYNEQFF
d_call: TRBD1
clone_size: .
v_call: TRBV18
j_call: TRBJ2-1
cdr3_length: 17

cdr3_nt: TGTGCCAGCAGCCCTAACCAGCCGGGTCCTGAGCAGTACTTC
cdr3_aa: CASSPNQPGPEQYF
d_call: .
clone_size: .
v_call: TRBV7-9
j_call: TRBJ2-7
cdr3_length: 14